The 15 T cell receptor beta chains below come from one sample, sequenced in a study of blood T cell repertoires in COVID-19. Sequencing was performed with immunoSEQ multiplex PCR; in TCRdb, only in-frame clones are kept and a portion is missing. This repertoire shows 200,000 to 250,000 clones, around 84% found once; its top ten account for 2.9%. Specimen: peripheral blood. These receptors originate from a middle-aged man who had recovered from COVID-19.

The chain joins TRBV18 to TRBJ2-7; TRBD1 agrees at 9 bases. The J segment lost 6 bases and the V segment lost 3 bases, leaving 9 bases of the junction unmatched. Per the germline V gene, CDR1 is KGHSH and CDR2 is LQKENI. The CDR3 has 15 residues. CDR3 sequence (DNA): TGTGCCAGCTCACCTCGGGACAGGGCTATCGGCGAGCAGTACTTC. Its translation: CASSPRDRAIGEQYF.

V and J are TRBV28 and TRBJ2-3; D remains unclear. The CDR3 is 12 residues long. Trimming left V 2 bases short and J 7 bases short, with 7 bases between. CDR1 and CDR2 from the germline V gene are MDHEN and SYDVKM. CDR3 in DNA: TGTGCCAGCAGTTTAAATCCGTATACGCAGTATTTT. This sequence encodes CASSLNPYTQYF.

The chain links TRBV4-1 to TRBJ1-2; D unclear. The CDR3 is 14 residues long. V lost 3 bases to trimming and J lost 1 base, with 9 bases between them. Germline V gives CDR1 MGHRA, CDR2 YSYEKL. Here the CDR3 reads CASSQQALNYGYTF. CDR3 bases: TGCGCCAGCAGCCAGCAGGCCCTTAACTATGGCTACACCTTC.

The V gene is TRBV9, the J gene TRBJ1-6; D is possibly TRBD1 (6 bases). Germline V CDR1 and CDR2: SGDLS, YYNGEE. The CDR3 totals 15 residues. Between the trimmed V and J ends, which lost 9 bases and 7 bases, there was a span of 20 bases. The CDR3 nucleotides read TGTGCCACGGCCGTGACAGGTGGTTACAATTCACCCCTCCACTTT. Amino acids: CATAVTGGYNSPLHF. Variable domain in full (rest from reference TRBV9 and TRBJ1-6): DSGVTQTPKHLITATGQRVTLRCSPRSGDLSVYWYQQSLDQGLQFLIQYYNGEERAKGNILERFSAQQFPDLHSELNLSSLELGDSALYFCATAVTGGYNSPLHFGNGTRLTVT.

The V gene is TRBV19, the J gene TRBJ2-7; the match to TRBD1 covers 10 bases. Germline CDR1 reads LNHDA; CDR2 reads SQIVND (reference sequence). This CDR3 contains 12 residues. Trimming took 8 bases from V and 5 from J; bases not matched to a gene: 3. The CDR3 coding sequence is TGTGCCAGTCGGACAGGGGGAGACGAGCAGTACTTC. Translated, it gives CASRTGGDEQYF.

The chain carries TRBV11-2 and TRBJ1-2, with D perhaps matching TRBD1 (6 bases). V was shortened by 5 bases and J by 4 bases, with 17 bases between the two germline ends. The CDR3 sequence is 15 residues long. CDR1 is SGHAT and CDR2 is FQNNGV in the germline V gene. The CDR3 region has the DNA TGTGCCAGCAGCCCCCGGCAGGGGAGGGGCTATGGCTACACCTTC. It specifies CASSPRQGRGYGYTF.

The chain couples TRBV5-1 to TRBJ1-2; D not resolved. Looked up from germline, CDR1 is SGHRS and CDR2 is YFSETQ. This CDR3 spans 14 amino acids. V gave up 0 bases and J gave up 5 bases, with 11 bases separating them. CDR3 bases: TGCGCCAGCAGCTTGGGCGACATCGGATATGGCTACACCTTC. Protein product: CASSLGDIGYGYTF.

J is TRBJ1-6 and V is TRBV10-3; D is ambiguous. The CDR3 runs 19 residues. V was trimmed by 0 bases and J by 0 bases, leaving 15 bases between them. The germline V gene has CDR1 ENHRY and CDR2 SYGVKD. As DNA, the CDR3 is TGTGCCATCAGTGAGTCGAAAGTTGGCAGGCTCTCCTATAATTCACCCCTCCACTTT. Its translation: CAISESKVGRLSYNSPLHF.

The V call is TRBV6-5, the J call TRBJ1-2, with 8 bases matching TRBD1. The CDR3 sequence is 14 residues long. The junction had 6 bases not matched to a gene; V was cut back by 7 bases and J by 2 bases. Germline lookup yields CDR1 MNHEY and CDR2 SVGAGI. The CDR3 sequence: CASIPRTGNYGYTF. CDR3 coding DNA: TGTGCCAGCATCCCCCGGACAGGGAACTATGGCTACACCTTC.

V and J are TRBV5-8 and TRBJ2-5, with 7 bases aligning to TRBD1. The CDR3 is 15 residues long. Germline CDR1 is SGHTS and CDR2 is YDEGEE. J gave up 3 bases and V 3 bases, and 8 bases lay outside the gene matches. The CDR3 coding sequence is TGTGCCAGCAGCTCTGCTACAGGGGTCGAAGAGACCCAGTACTTC. Its translation: CASSSATGVEETQYF.

The chain employs TRBV7-8 and TRBJ2-1; 13 nucleotides line up with TRBD2. Germline-derived CDR1 and CDR2 are SGHVS and FQNEAQ. With 6 bases clipped from V and 10 bases from J, the junction kept 12 bases outside the gene matches. The CDR3 loop spans 16 amino acids. This CDR3 is CASSGLPGLAGNEQFF. The CDR3 region has the DNA TGTGCCAGCAGTGGATTACCGGGACTAGCGGGAAACGAGCAGTTCTTC.

The V and J genes are TRBV6-5 and TRBJ1-2; 7 nucleotides line up with TRBD1. V was pared by 7 bases and J by 7 bases, with 12 bases of the junction left unmatched. Germline CDR1 and CDR2: MNHEY and SVGAGI. The CDR3 consists of 14 residues. DNA for the CDR3: TGTGCCAGCACCCGAGAAATGACAGGGATTGGCTACACCTTC. Protein product: CASTREMTGIGYTF.

The J gene is TRBJ2-7, the V gene TRBV5-1, with D possibly matching TRBD1 (6 bases). The CDR3 is 13 residues long. Trimming removed 3 bases at V and 0 bases at J, with 7 bases between. Germline V lookup: CDR1 SGHRS, CDR2 YFSETQ. CDR3 DNA sequence: TGCGCCAGCAGCTCACAGGGCTCCTACGAGCAGTACTTC. This translates into CASSSQGSYEQYF.

The J gene is TRBJ1-5, the V gene TRBV30; possibly TRBD1 for D (5 bases). CDR1 and CDR2 from the germline V gene are GTSNPN and SVGIG (reference sequence). The CDR3 is 17 residues long. The V gene lost 4 bases and the J gene lost 0 bases, with 19 bases spanning the gap. The chain's CDR3 is CAWTIFPTVVSNQPQHF. The CDR3 nucleotides read TGTGCCTGGACCATATTTCCGACAGTCGTTAGCAATCAGCCCCAGCATTTT.

The chain employs TRBV28 and TRBJ2-3; 7 bases match TRBD2. V dropped 6 bases and J dropped 6; count of bases not matched to a gene: 21. The germline CDR1 and CDR2 sequences are MDHEN and SYDVKM. The CDR3 runs 18 residues. CDR3 sequence: CASRPPRGLREGRDTQYF. As DNA, the CDR3 is TGTGCCAGCAGACCACCCCGGGGACTACGAGAAGGTCGGGATACGCAGTATTTT. Looking up the rest from reference TRBV28 and TRBJ2-3 gives the full variable domain: DVKVTQSSRYLVKRTGEKVFLECVQDMDHENMFWYRQDPGLGLRLIYFSYDVKMKEKGDIPEGYSVSREKKERFSLILESASTNQTSMYLCASRPPRGLREGRDTQYFGPGTRLTVL.